This T cell receptor (beta chain) originates from a study of T cell responses to AZD1222 COVID-19 vaccine. Study outcomes and limitations: Nearly half of unique spike-specific TCRs reportedly avoided B.1.351 and B.1.1.7 mutated regions. Two AZD1222 doses significantly raised spike-specific TCR breadth and depth over controls. At study baseline, merely several AZD1222 recipients were seropositive. Across the whole spike, CD4 TCRs peaked at regions 160-218 and 743-854.

Libraries were prepared by immunoSEQ multiplex PCR; TCRdb keeps only in-frame clonotypes and omits some of them. The table lists about 150,000 clones, about 90% of them singletons, with about 5.5% in the top ten. Worth noting for this clone: Antigen unknown.

The CDR3 is 15 residues long. The germline CDR1 and CDR2 sequences are SGHVS and FNYEAQ. V was shortened by 1 base and J by 5 bases, with 15 bases between the two germline ends. Specimen: peripheral blood, collected on day 0 of MenACWY control vaccination. The V call is TRBV7-6, the J call TRBJ2-7; no clear D. The sequence derives from an adult in good health. The CDR3 sequence: CASSLGAGSAHEQYF. CDR3 coding DNA: TGTGCCAGCAGCTTAGGAGCCGGCAGTGCCCACGAGCAGTACTTC.